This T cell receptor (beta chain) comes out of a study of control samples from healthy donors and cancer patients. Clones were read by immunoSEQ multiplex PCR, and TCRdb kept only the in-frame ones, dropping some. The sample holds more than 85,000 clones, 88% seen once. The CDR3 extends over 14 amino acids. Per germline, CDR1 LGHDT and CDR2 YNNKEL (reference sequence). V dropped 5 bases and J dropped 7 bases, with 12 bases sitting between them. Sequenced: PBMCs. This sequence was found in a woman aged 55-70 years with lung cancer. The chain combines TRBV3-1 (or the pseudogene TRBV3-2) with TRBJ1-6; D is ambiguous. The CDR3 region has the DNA TGTGCCAGCAGCTTTAAGGACGGAAATTCACCCCTCCACTTT. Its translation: CASSFKDGNSPLHF.